The entry below gives a single T cell receptor beta chain sequence along with its context. Its antigen remains unidentified. The sample originates from a study of vaccination effects on CD4 cells after COVID-19. At the end of 9 to 11 days of culture, CD4+ T cells were isolated. Of the BNT162b2 and mRNA-1273 vaccines, participants received two doses of one or the other. TCRdb keeps only in-frame clones here, not all; method: immunoSEQ multiplex PCR. Among approximately 37,000 clones listed, under 70% were seen once. This clonotype was sampled from a human donor who received a COVID-19 vaccine. Sequencing was performed on CD4+ T cells from PBMCs cultured without peptide, taken after COVID-19 vaccination.

This CDR3 reads CASSLAIGPQETQYF. The CDR3 DNA sequence: TGCGCCAGCAGCTTGGCCATAGGCCCTCAAGAGACCCAGTACTTC. The chain uses TRBV5-1 and TRBJ2-5; no definite D call. CDR3 length: 15 residues. Trimming took off 0 bases at V and 2 bases at J, with 11 bases between the two ends. Germline CDR1 is SGHRS and CDR2 is YFSETQ. Based on the CDR3 plus reference TRBV5-1 and TRBJ2-5, the full variable domain is KAGVTQTPRYLIKTRGQQVTLSCSPISGHRSVSWYQQTPGQGLQFLFEYFSETQRNKGNFPGRFSGRQFSNSRSEMNVSTLELGDSALYLCASSLAIGPQETQYFGPGTRLLVL.